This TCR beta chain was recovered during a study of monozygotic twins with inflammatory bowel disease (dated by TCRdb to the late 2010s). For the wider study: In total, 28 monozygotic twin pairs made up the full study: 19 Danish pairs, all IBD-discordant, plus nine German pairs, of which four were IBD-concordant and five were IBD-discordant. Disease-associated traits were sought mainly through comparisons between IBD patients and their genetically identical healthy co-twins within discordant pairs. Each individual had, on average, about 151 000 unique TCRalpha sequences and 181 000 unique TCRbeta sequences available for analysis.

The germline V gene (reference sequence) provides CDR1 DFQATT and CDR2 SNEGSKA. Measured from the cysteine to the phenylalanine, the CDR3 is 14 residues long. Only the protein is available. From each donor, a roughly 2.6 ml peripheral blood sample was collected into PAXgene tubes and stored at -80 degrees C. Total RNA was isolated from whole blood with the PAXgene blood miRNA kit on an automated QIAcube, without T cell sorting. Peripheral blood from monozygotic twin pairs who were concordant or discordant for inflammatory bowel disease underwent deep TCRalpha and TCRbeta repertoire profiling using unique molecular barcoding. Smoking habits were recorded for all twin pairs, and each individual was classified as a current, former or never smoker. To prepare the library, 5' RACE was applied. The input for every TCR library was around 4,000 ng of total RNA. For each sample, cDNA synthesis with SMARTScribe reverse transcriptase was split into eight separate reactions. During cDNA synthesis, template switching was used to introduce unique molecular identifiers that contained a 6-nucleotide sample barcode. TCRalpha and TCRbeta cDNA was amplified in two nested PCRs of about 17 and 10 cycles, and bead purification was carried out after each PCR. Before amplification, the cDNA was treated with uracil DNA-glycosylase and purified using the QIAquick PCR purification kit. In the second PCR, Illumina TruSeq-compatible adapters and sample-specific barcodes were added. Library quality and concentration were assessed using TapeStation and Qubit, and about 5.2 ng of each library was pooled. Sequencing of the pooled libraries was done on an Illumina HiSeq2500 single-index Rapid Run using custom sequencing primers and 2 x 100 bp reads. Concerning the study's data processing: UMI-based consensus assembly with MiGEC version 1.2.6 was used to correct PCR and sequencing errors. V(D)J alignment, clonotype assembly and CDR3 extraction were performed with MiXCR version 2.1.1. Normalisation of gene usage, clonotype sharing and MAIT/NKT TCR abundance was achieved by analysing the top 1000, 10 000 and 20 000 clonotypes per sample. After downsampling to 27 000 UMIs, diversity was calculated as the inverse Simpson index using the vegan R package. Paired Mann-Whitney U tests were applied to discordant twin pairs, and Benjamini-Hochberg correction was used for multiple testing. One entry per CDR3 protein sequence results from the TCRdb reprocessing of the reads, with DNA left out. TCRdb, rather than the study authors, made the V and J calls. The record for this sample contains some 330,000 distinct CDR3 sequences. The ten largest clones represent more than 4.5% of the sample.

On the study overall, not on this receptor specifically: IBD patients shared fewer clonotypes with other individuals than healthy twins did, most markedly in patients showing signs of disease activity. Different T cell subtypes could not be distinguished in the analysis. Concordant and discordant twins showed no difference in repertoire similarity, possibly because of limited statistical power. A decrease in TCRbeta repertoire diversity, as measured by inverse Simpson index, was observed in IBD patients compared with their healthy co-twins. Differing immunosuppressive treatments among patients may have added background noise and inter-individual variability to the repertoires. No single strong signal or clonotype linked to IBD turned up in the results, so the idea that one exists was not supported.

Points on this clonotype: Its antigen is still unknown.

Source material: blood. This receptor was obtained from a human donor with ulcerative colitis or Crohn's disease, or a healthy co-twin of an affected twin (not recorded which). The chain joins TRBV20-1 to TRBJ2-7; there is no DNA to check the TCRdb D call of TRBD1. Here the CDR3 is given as CSARANRGGYEQYF.